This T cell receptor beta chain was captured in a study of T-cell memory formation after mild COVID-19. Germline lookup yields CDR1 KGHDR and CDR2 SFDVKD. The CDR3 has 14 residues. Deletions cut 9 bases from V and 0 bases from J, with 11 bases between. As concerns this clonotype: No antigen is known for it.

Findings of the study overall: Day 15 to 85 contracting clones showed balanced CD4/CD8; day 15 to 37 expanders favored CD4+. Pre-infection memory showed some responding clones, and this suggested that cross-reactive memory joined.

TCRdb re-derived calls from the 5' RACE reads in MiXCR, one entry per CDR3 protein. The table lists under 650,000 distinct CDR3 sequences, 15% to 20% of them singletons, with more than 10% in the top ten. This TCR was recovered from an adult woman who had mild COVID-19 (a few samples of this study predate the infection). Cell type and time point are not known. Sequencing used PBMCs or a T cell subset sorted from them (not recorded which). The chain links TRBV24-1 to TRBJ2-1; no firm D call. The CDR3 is CATGPLSSYNEQFF. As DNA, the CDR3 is TGTGCCACCGGCCCGCTAAGCTCCTACAATGAGCAGTTCTTC.